A single sample is the source of the 15 T cell receptor beta chains below, sequenced in a study of cytomegalovirus exposure and HLA in healthy donors. The PCR had 60 Vbeta and 13 Jbeta primers. Clones were sequenced by immunoSEQ multiplex PCR, and TCRdb holds only the in-frame ones, with some missing. The table has approximately 170,000 clones, approximately 86% seen once. Sequencing was carried out using PBMCs. These receptors were collected from a male donor in good health and CMV-seronegative.

CDR3 nucleotides: TGTGCCAGCAGTGGGAGACAGGCCTACGAGCAGTACTTC. Translation: CASSGRQAYEQYF. The rearrangement joins TRBV6-1 to TRBJ2-7, with a tentative D call TRBD1 (6 bases). V was clipped by 4 bases and J by 2 bases, with 9 bases between them. Germline values: CDR1 MNHNS, CDR2 SASEGT. This CDR3 is built from 13 residues.

J is TRBJ2-7 and V is TRBV5-4; D not resolved. The germline V gene encodes CDR1 SGHNT and CDR2 YYREEE (reference sequence). This CDR3 has 13 residues. V lost 4 bases, J lost 4 bases, and 12 bases lay in between. The CDR3 DNA sequence: TGTGCCAGCAGCGAAAGTCTGGCTTACGAGCAGTACTTC. Amino acids: CASSESLAYEQYF.

A few counts support this clone. The J gene is TRBJ2-2, the V gene TRBV6-5; 13 bases are shared with TRBD2. CDR1 is MNHEY and CDR2 is SVGAGI in the germline V gene. The CDR3 length is 15 residues. J gave up 8 bases and V 5 bases, and 5 bases lay outside the gene matches. This CDR3 reads CASSRTSGGGGELFF. The CDR3 region has the DNA TGTGCCAGCAGTCGGACTAGCGGGGGTGGGGGGGAGCTGTTTTTT.

The chain joins TRBV6-1 to TRBJ1-1; no definite D call. This CDR3 region has 13 residues. Germline CDR1 and CDR2: MNHNS and SASEGT. V gave up 8 bases and J gave up 0 bases, with 10 bases separating them. The CDR3 DNA sequence: TGTGCCAGCGTTGTCACTTTGAACACTGAAGCTTTCTTT. This sequence encodes CASVVTLNTEAFF.

The chain links TRBV30 to TRBJ1-6, with a possible D match to TRBD1 (5 bases). With 1 base removed from V and 13 bases from J, the gap between germline ends came to 20 bases. Germline V lookup: CDR1 GTSNPN, CDR2 SVGIG (reference sequence). The CDR3 is made up of 15 amino acids. The CDR3 region is CAWSAYQGGESPLHF. CDR3 in DNA: TGTGCCTGGAGTGCCTACCAGGGCGGAGAGTCCCCCCTCCACTTT.

The CDR3 coding sequence is TGTGCCAGTAGTATGATGGACAGAAGCAATCAGCCCCAGCATTTT. This gives the protein CASSMMDRSNQPQHF. The chain links TRBV19 to TRBJ1-5; D might be TRBD1 (6 bases). CDR1 is LNHDA, CDR2 SQIVND, per germline (reference sequence). V was cut by 3 bases and J by 1 base, with 10 bases left in between. The CDR3 runs 15 residues.

Concerning this clone: The identical CDR3 is also encoded by other nucleotide sequences in the sample. The chain links TRBV27 to TRBJ1-6; 11 positions match TRBD1. The germline V gene encodes CDR1 MNHEY and CDR2 SMNVEV (reference sequence). V gave up 6 bases and J gave up 7 bases; unmatched junction bases: 5. CDR3 length equals 15 residues. Here the CDR3 DNA reads TGTGCCAGCAGCTTAGGGACAGGGGGGAATTCACCCCTCCACTTT. This codes for CASSLGTGGNSPLHF.

This chain connects TRBV2 to TRBJ2-7, with TRBD2 identical over 7 bases. The CDR3 extends over 14 amino acids. In germline, CDR1 is SNHLY, CDR2 FYNNEI. The trim removed 8 bases at V and 2 bases at J, leaving 9 bases unmatched. CDR3 in DNA: TGTGCCAGCCGTCACCGGGGGGATCCCTACGAGCAGTACTTC. It translates to CASRHRGDPYEQYF.

V is TRBV9 and J is TRBJ2-6, with D possibly matching TRBD1 (6 bases). CDR1 SGDLS and CDR2 YYNGEE come from the germline V gene. V was cut by 7 bases and J by 4 bases, with 9 bases left in between. The CDR3 contains 13 residues. CDR3 residues: CASLGAGANVLTF. In DNA form, the CDR3 reads TGTGCCAGCCTGGGGGCCGGGGCCAACGTCCTGACTTTC.

The V call is TRBV6-1, the J call TRBJ1-5, with TRBD1 as a possible D gene (6 bases). CDR1 is MNHNS, CDR2 SASEGT, per germline. Trimming removed 6 bases at V and 5 bases at J, with 17 bases between. The CDR3 extends over 15 amino acids. CDR3 sequence reads: CASSPAGVGDQPQHF. The CDR3 DNA follows: TGTGCCAGCAGCCCAGCAGGGGTAGGGGATCAGCCCCAGCATTTT.

The J gene is TRBJ2-2, the V gene TRBV9, with 7 bases aligning to TRBD1. Germline assignment: CDR1 SGDLS and CDR2 YYNGEE. The ends lost 3 bases at V and 5 bases at J; junction bases unmatched: 4. The CDR3 spans 14 residues. CDR3 loop: CASSARQGTGELFF. CDR3 DNA: TGTGCCAGCAGCGCGCGACAGGGAACCGGGGAGCTGTTTTTT.

The CDR3 protein is CASSLAGRSNYAGYTF. As DNA, the CDR3 is TGTGCCAGCAGCTTAGCGGGTCGTTCTAACTATGCTGGCTACACCTTC. The chain is built from TRBV7-9 and TRBJ1-2; unclear D gene. CDR3 length: 16 amino acids. From germline, CDR1 is SEHNR and CDR2 FQNEAQ (reference sequence). The V gene lost 0 bases and the J gene lost 7 bases, with 18 bases spanning the gap.

This sequence joins TRBV25-1 and TRBJ2-2, with 9 bases matching TRBD2. The germline V gene has CDR1 MGHDK and CDR2 SYGVNS. This CDR3 comprises 18 residues. Germline trimming cut 2 bases from V and 5 bases from J; bases unmatched to any gene: 12. The CDR3 DNA reads TGTGCCAGCAGTGAACCCCTCGGGGCGGGAGGGCGGACCGGGGAGCTGTTTTTT. Protein: CASSEPLGAGGRTGELFF.

The chain is built from TRBV30 and TRBJ2-2, with D possibly being TRBD2 (6 bases). In germline, CDR1 is GTSNPN, CDR2 SVGIG (reference sequence). The CDR3 has 14 amino acids. Trimming shortened V by 3 bases and J by 4 bases, and 12 bases separated the two germline ends. CDR3 sequence: CAWRGGFGTGELFF. The CDR3 DNA sequence: TGTGCCTGGAGGGGGGGTTTTGGCACCGGGGAGCTGTTTTTT.

V usage is TRBV7-8 and J usage is TRBJ1-5; 7 positions agree with TRBD1. The trim removed 5 bases at V and 2 bases at J, leaving 12 bases unmatched. From germline, CDR1 is SGHVS and CDR2 FQNEAQ. The CDR3 extends over 17 amino acids. The CDR3 spells CASSHRQGSKGNQPQHF. CDR3 nucleotide sequence: TGTGCCAGCAGCCATCGACAGGGATCTAAAGGCAATCAGCCCCAGCATTTT. Based on the CDR3 plus reference TRBV7-8 and TRBJ1-5, the full variable domain is GAGVSQSPRYKVAKRGQDVALRCDPISGHVSLFWYQQALGQGPEFLTYFQNEAQLDKSGLPSDRFFAERPEGSVSTLKIQRTQQEDSAVYLCASSHRQGSKGNQPQHFGDGTRLSIL.